A selection of T cell receptor beta chains follows, all from one sample in a study of blood T cell repertoires in COVID-19. The repertoire was sequenced with immunoSEQ multiplex PCR; TCRdb's copy has only in-frame clones and lacks some. Of roughly 250,000 clones listed, over 75% were seen once; the top ten hold roughly 0.8%. Material: peripheral blood. Receptors were obtained from a woman in her twenties or thirties with acute or convalescent COVID-19. Both conserved end residues are trimmed from each CDR3. The order of the fields is V gene, CDR3 protein.

TRBV7-9,ASSLDVPVLSDEQF
TRBV5-4,ASRRGETQY
TRBV11-3,ASSLGGLAGSNEQF
TRBV24-1,ATSDSWTDGSYNEQF
TRBV14,ASSRGGWETQY
TRBV9,ASSAHHNSYEQY
TRBV27,ASSLFGLRGRPEKLF
TRBV30,AWIPFGLAGSTDTQY
TRBV4-1,ASSLDQDRGQTGELF
TRBV7-2,ASSQDLGSNEQY
TRBV4-3,ASSQVLGQGNSPLH
TRBV9,ASSVGGAGGSRY
TRBV14,ASSQIKSGTGETQY
TRBV4-3,ASSQAGRSNQPQH
TRBV2,ASTEGGRSTGELF
TRBV19,ASSIMDRDTDTQY
TRBV6-5,ASSPRQSYQPQH
TRBV7-7,ASSALQDYRQTQY
TRBV9,ASSVAGTSANEQY
TRBV28,ASSFPGLNSPLH
TRBV4-1,ASSPGLSYEQY
TRBV10-3,AISESGGRMNTEAF
TRBV5-1,ASSEPTGHTEAF
TRBV4-2,ASSQGAKRQRGETQY
TRBV7-2,ASSLVAGGRTGELF
TRBV11-3,ASRQGETQY
TRBV7-8,ASSLPGPNLAYEQY
TRBV18,ASSRTSENTDTQY
TRBV9,ASSPTSGSSTQY
TRBV5-3,ARSLEKTDNSPLH